These T cell receptor beta chains were read from a single sample in a study of shared clonotypes between healthy human individuals. Libraries were prepared by immunoSEQ multiplex PCR; TCRdb keeps only in-frame clonotypes and omits some of them. Of over 2 million clones listed, around 92% are singletons. Sequenced: naive CD4+ T cells from PBMCs. The origin of the receptors is a man aged 18-30 years in good health. Some clones in this sample may be carry-over from other donors' samples. The conserved cysteine and the conserved F or W are not part of the CDR3 here.

CDR3	V	J
ASREEVSYEQY	TRBV2	TRBJ2-7
ASSLAPAGGEQY	TRBV7-2	TRBJ2-7
ASTNSGGSTDTQY	TRBV19	TRBJ2-3
ASSWAGQGYEQY	TRBV5-1	TRBJ2-7
ASSLNTEETQY	TRBV5-1	TRBJ2-5
ASSRDSGNEQF	TRBV2	TRBJ2-1
ASSPGQGRSSNTGELF	TRBV28	TRBJ2-2
ASSQTTGSINQPQH	TRBV4-1	TRBJ1-5
ASSISTVRDIQY	TRBV19	TRBJ2-4
ASSPLYQETQY	TRBV6-5	TRBJ2-5
ASGRVGSGNYNEQF	TRBV5-1	TRBJ2-1
ASSRKDASSYNEQF	TRBV5-6	TRBJ2-1
ASSILIVTGSVDYGYT	TRBV19	TRBJ1-2
ASSVEWTGNGYT	TRBV9	TRBJ1-2
ASSLAVSSYNEQF	TRBV18	TRBJ2-1
ASSRGLSGNQPQH	TRBV6-1	TRBJ1-5
ATSPHFSHGYT	TRBV15	TRBJ1-2
ASSLGPTDTQY	TRBV11-2	TRBJ2-3
ASSFSGADYNEQF	TRBV5-1	TRBJ2-1
ASSGTSGRAGELF	TRBV7-3	TRBJ2-2
ASSLRGRGTDTQY	TRBV5-6	TRBJ2-3
ASRLAGGPETQY	TRBV19	TRBJ2-5
ASSSSRQGGGYT	TRBV28	TRBJ1-2
ASSFRGLDEQY	TRBV11-2	TRBJ2-7
ASSLTEISYEQY	TRBV28	TRBJ2-7
SATRAQY	TRBV20-1	TRBJ2-7
ASSLRVASGSLETQY	TRBV7-9	TRBJ2-5
ASSTNQGEAF	TRBV6-5	TRBJ1-1
ASSIEGRPQH	TRBV19	TRBJ1-5
ASRQIPGNTIY	TRBV7-8	TRBJ1-3
ASSLDRVRVSTEAF	TRBV7-9	TRBJ1-1
ASTYFLGGAYNEQF	TRBV5-8	TRBJ2-1
ASSVIDETQY	TRBV2	TRBJ2-5
ASSENRGLGNYGYT	TRBV28	TRBJ1-2
SVGQDNEQF	TRBV29-1	TRBJ2-1
ASSLATTAGYEQY	TRBV7-2	TRBJ2-7
ASSMIKEQF	TRBV19	TRBJ2-1
ASSGEGSYTEAF	TRBV2	TRBJ1-1
ASSPRHREVETQY	TRBV11-3	TRBJ2-5
ASSFEGGEQY	TRBV5-1	TRBJ2-7
AWSAGNYGYT	TRBV30	TRBJ1-2
STGDSAYEQY	TRBV29-1	NA
ASRENTGELF	TRBV10-1	TRBJ2-2
ASSLMGQPEEKLF	TRBV5-1	TRBJ1-4
ASRNSATSYEQY	TRBV5-1	TRBJ2-7